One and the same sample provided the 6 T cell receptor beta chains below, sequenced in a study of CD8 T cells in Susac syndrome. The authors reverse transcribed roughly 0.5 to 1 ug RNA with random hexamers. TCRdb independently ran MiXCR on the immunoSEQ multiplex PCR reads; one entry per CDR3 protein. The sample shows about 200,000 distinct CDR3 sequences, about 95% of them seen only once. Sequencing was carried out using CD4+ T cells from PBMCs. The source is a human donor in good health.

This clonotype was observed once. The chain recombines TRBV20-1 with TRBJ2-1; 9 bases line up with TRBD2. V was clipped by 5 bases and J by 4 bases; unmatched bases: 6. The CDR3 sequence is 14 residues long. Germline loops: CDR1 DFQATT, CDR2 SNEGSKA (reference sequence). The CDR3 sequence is CSAPPSGDYNEQFF. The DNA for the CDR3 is TGCAGTGCTCCGCCTAGCGGGGATTACAATGAGCAGTTCTTC.

CDR3: CSARDGGLAAYEQYF. In nucleotides, the CDR3 is TGCAGTGCTAGAGATGGGGGACTAGCGGCCTACGAGCAGTACTTC. This chain connects TRBV20-1 to TRBJ2-7; TRBD2 aligns across 11 bases. The V segment lost 0 bases and the J segment 2 bases; nucleotides outside the gene matches: 3. CDR3 length equals 15 residues. Looked up from germline, CDR1 is DFQATT and CDR2 is SNEGSKA (reference sequence).

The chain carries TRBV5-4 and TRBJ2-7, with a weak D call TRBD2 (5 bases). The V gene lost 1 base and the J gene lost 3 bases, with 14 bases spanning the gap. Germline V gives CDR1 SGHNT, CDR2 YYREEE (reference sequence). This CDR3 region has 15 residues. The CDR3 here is CASSLLALARYEQYV. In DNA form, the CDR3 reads TGTGCCAGCAGCTTGCTAGCCTTGGCTCGCTACGAGCAGTACGTC.

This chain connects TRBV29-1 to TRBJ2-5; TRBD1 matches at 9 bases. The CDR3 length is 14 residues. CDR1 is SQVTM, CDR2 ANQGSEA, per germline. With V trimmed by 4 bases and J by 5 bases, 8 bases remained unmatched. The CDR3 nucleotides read TGCAGCGTTGCCCCACAGGGGGCAAAGGAGACCCAGTACTTC. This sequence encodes CSVAPQGAKETQYF.

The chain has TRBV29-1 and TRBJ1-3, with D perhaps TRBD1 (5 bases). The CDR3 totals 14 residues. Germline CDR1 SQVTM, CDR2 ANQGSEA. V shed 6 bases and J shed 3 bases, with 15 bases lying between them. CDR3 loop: CSVSPGFDGNTIYF. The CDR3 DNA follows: TGCAGCGTCTCGCCAGGGTTCGATGGAAACACCATATATTTT.

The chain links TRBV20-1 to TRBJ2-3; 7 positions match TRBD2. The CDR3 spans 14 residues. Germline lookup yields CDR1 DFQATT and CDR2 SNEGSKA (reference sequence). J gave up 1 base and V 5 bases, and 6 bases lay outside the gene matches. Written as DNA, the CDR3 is TGCAGTGCTCGGCGACTAGCTGGCACAGATACGCAGTATTTT. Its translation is CSARRLAGTDTQYF.